This T cell receptor (beta chain) is drawn from a study of blood T cell repertoires in COVID-19. On the study more broadly: Sources were T cells, B-cell-depleted T cells, or PBMCs; the material itself was cDNA or gDNA.

The CDR3 is made up of 17 amino acids. Trimming removed 6 bases at V and 3 bases at J, with 23 bases between. Germline loops: CDR1 MDHEN, CDR2 SYDVKM. The method was immunoSEQ multiplex PCR; TCRdb's version includes in-frame clones alone and lacks a portion of them. The sample has more than 200,000 clones; around 88% are singletons. This sequence originates from a young woman who had recovered from COVID-19. The rearrangement uses TRBV28 and TRBJ1-1; D gene unclear. The sample comprised PBMCs or T cells enriched from blood (not recorded which). CDR3 in amino acids: CASSLQSLFTGYTEAFF. In DNA form, the CDR3 reads TGTGCCAGCAGCTTACAGAGTCTTTTCACGGGTTACACTGAAGCTTTCTTT. Drawing the rest from reference TRBV28 and TRBJ1-1, the complete variable domain is DVKVTQSSRYLVKRTGEKVFLECVQDMDHENMFWYRQDPGLGLRLIYFSYDVKMKEKGDIPEGYSVSREKKERFSLILESASTNQTSMYLCASSLQSLFTGYTEAFFGQGTRLTVV.